Each of the 21 T cell receptor beta chains below was sequenced from the same sample in a study of cytomegalovirus exposure and HLA in healthy donors. Researchers ran the PCR with 60 Vbeta and 13 Jbeta primers. Sequencing was performed with immunoSEQ multiplex PCR; in TCRdb, only in-frame clones are kept and a portion is missing. The table includes about 200,000 clones, roughly 68% detected once. The specimen was PBMCs. These receptors came from a man between 35 and 55 years old in good health and CMV-seropositive.

This chain joins TRBV12-5 and TRBJ1-3, with a tentative D call TRBD1 (6 bases). CDR3 length: 14 amino acids. Deletions cut 6 bases from V and 0 bases from J, with 9 bases between. Germline V gene data show CDR1 as LGHNT and CDR2 as FRNRAP. The CDR3 bases are TGTGCTAGTGGACAGGGAGACTCTGGAAACACCATATATTTT. Its translation is CASGQGDSGNTIYF.

The V call is TRBV7-9, the J call TRBJ2-5, with D perhaps matching TRBD2 (6 bases). CDR3 length equals 11 residues. CDR1 SEHNR and CDR2 FQNEAQ come from the germline V gene (reference sequence). V lost 5 bases, J lost 5 bases, and 6 bases lay in between. The DNA for the CDR3 is TGTGCCAGCAGCGGGGGGGAGACCCAGTACTTC. This codes for CASSGGETQYF.

This clone has only a few counts. This rearrangement joins TRBV7-9 to TRBJ1-3; maybe TRBD1 (6 bases). The germline V gene has CDR1 SEHNR and CDR2 FQNEAQ (reference sequence). This CDR3 is built from 18 residues. V lost 5 bases, J lost 0 bases, and 20 bases lay in between. The CDR3, as DNA: TGTGCCAGCAGCCCCCCGGGGGGGCAGGGTGGCTCTGGAAACACCATATATTTT. Protein sequence: CASSPPGGQGGSGNTIYF.

CDR3: CASNLSGRYNEQFF. The CDR3 coding sequence is TGTGCCAGCAACCTTAGCGGGAGATACAATGAGCAGTTCTTC. This chain connects TRBV6-1 to TRBJ2-1, with TRBD2 matching 9 bases. Per germline, CDR1 MNHNS and CDR2 SASEGT. V shed 7 bases, J shed 4 bases, and the junction held 5 bases outside the gene matches. The CDR3 runs to 14 residues.

This clone is a singleton in its sample. The V and J genes are TRBV4-1 and TRBJ2-5; 8 nucleotides agree with TRBD2. The DNA end favors TRBJ2-7, so the J call may be wrong. CDR3 length equals 15 residues. Germline-derived CDR1 and CDR2 are MGHRA and YSYEKL. The CDR3 protein is CASSLRHSGGDEQYF. CDR3 bases: TGCGCCAGCAGCTTACGACACTCGGGAGGGGACGAGCAGTACTTC.

The chain couples TRBV6-4 to TRBJ1-5, with 8 bases lining up with TRBD1. CDR3 length: 19 amino acids. Germline V lookup: CDR1 MRHNA, CDR2 SNTAGT. With V trimmed by 8 bases and J by 0 bases, 18 bases remained unmatched. The CDR3 here is CASSHPLRQGHYSNQPQHF. CDR3 nucleotide sequence: TGTGCCAGCTCCCACCCCCTCAGACAGGGGCACTATAGCAATCAGCCCCAGCATTTT.

The rearrangement links TRBV6-5 to TRBJ2-7, with 9 positions matching TRBD1. CDR3 length: 15 amino acids. Per germline, CDR1 MNHEY and CDR2 SVGAGI. After removal of 6 bases from V and 6 bases from J, the junction contained 12 bases not matched to a gene. The CDR3 bases are TGTGCCAGCAGACCCACAGGGGGCGCTTTAACCGAGCAGTACTTC. Its protein product is CASRPTGGALTEQYF.

This rearrangement joins TRBV7-2 to TRBJ1-2, with 7 bases matching TRBD1. Losses at the gene ends were 4 bases for V and 2 bases for J; bases not matched to a gene: 4. Germline CDR1 reads SGHTA; CDR2 reads FQGNSA. This CDR3 region has 14 residues. The CDR3 sequence: CASSWTGQNYGYTF. For the CDR3, the DNA is TGTGCCAGCAGCTGGACGGGACAGAACTATGGCTACACCTTC.

As for this clone: The sample carries other DNA sequences with the same CDR3. J is TRBJ2-1 and V is TRBV5-1, with TRBD1 identical over 7 bases. Germline V CDR1 and CDR2: SGHRS, YFSETQ. With 8 bases clipped from V and 4 bases from J, the junction kept 15 bases outside the gene matches. The CDR3 runs to 16 residues. The CDR3 loop is CASSPQGGQPYNEQFF. CDR3 nucleotide sequence: TGCGCCAGTAGCCCGCAAGGGGGACAGCCATACAATGAGCAGTTCTTC.

CDR3 DNA sequence: TGTGCCAGCAGCCCCTCTGGGAGGGGGTATAATACGCAGTATTTT. Its protein product is CASSPSGRGYNTQYF. The V call is TRBV11-2, the J call TRBJ2-3; a weak D match, TRBD2 (7 bases). CDR3 length equals 15 residues. V lost 5 bases, J lost 7 bases, and 19 bases lay in between. CDR1 is SGHAT, CDR2 FQNNGV, per germline.

The rearrangement uses TRBV28 and TRBJ1-1, with D uncertain. CDR1 and CDR2 from the germline V gene are MDHEN and SYDVKM. Trimming removed 5 bases at V and 4 bases at J, with 20 bases between. The CDR3 contains 16 residues. The DNA of the CDR3 is TGTGCCAGCAGTAAGGGCGGTGGCCGGGGTACCACTGAAGCTTTCTTT. Amino acids: CASSKGGGRGTTEAFF.

The chain combines TRBV6-5 with TRBJ2-1, with TRBD2 matching over 8 bases. The CDR3 runs to 12 residues. J gave up 9 bases and V 6 bases, and 4 bases lay outside the gene matches. Germline CDR1 and CDR2: MNHEY and SVGAGI. The CDR3 protein is CASRAGVSEQFF. DNA for the CDR3: TGTGCCAGCAGAGCGGGAGTCAGTGAGCAGTTCTTC.

CDR3 region: CASSLVSNEKLFF. The DNA for the CDR3 is TGTGCCAGCAGCTTAGTGAGTAATGAAAAACTGTTTTTT. The chain combines TRBV11-2 with TRBJ1-4; D uncertain. CDR3 length: 13 residues. The ends were cut back, 1 base at V and 4 bases at J, with 4 bases in the middle. The germline gives CDR1 SGHAT, CDR2 FQNNGV.

The genes are TRBV11-2 and TRBJ1-1, with unresolved D. This CDR3 is 14 amino acids long. V dropped 0 bases and J dropped 5 bases, with 10 bases sitting between them. In germline, CDR1 is SGHAT, CDR2 FQNNGV. The CDR3 DNA reads TGTGCCAGCAGCTTAGAGGCCCGAGGAACTGAAGCTTTCTTT. This translates into CASSLEARGTEAFF. The full variable domain, completed using reference TRBV11-2 and TRBJ1-1, is EAGVAQSPRYKIIEKRQSVAFWCNPISGHATLYWYQQILGQGPKLLIQFQNNGVVDDSQLPKDRFSAERLKGVDSTLKIQPAKLEDSAVYLCASSLEARGTEAFFGQGTRLTVV.

The chain joins TRBV11-2 to TRBJ2-5; 7 bases line up with TRBD2. Germline CDR1 reads SGHAT; CDR2 reads FQNNGV. With 1 base clipped from V and 2 bases from J, the junction kept 13 bases outside the gene matches. The CDR3 is 18 amino acids. The CDR3 loop reads CASSLGMGGGEFQETQYF. The CDR3 coding sequence is TGTGCCAGCAGCTTAGGCATGGGTGGGGGGGAGTTTCAAGAGACCCAGTACTTC.

The V and J genes are TRBV4-1 and TRBJ1-6; 7 nucleotides match TRBD1. Germline V gene sequence: CDR1 MGHRA, CDR2 YSYEKL. CDR3 length: 16 amino acids. After removal of 3 bases from V and 4 bases from J, the junction contained 6 bases not matched to a gene. CDR3 residues: CASSHRDSLYNSPLHF. CDR3 nucleotide sequence: TGCGCCAGCAGCCATCGGGACAGTTTATATAATTCACCCCTCCACTTT.

There are a few counts of this clone. The rearrangement uses TRBV9 and TRBJ1-2; 7 bases map to TRBD1. In germline, CDR1 is SGDLS, CDR2 YYNGEE. The CDR3 is made up of 13 amino acids. V lost 5 bases to trimming and J lost 8 bases; unmatched junction nucleotides: 9. The CDR3 DNA follows: TGTGCCAGCAGGGTCGGGGCAGGGGGAGGCTACACCTTC. Protein: CASRVGAGGGYTF.

This rearrangement joins TRBV6-5 to TRBJ1-5; D perhaps matches TRBD1 (6 bases). The CDR3 contains 16 residues. Trimming took off 0 bases at V and 0 bases at J, with 9 bases between the two ends. Germline CDR1 is MNHEY and CDR2 is SVGAGI. This chain's CDR3 is CASSYSPRGSNQPQHF. The CDR3, as DNA: TGTGCCAGCAGTTACTCACCCAGGGGTAGCAATCAGCCCCAGCATTTT.

The chain combines TRBV19 with TRBJ2-5; 9 bases align to TRBD1. TRBJ2-7 matches the DNA end more closely, so the J call is doubtful. Germline lookup yields CDR1 LNHDA and CDR2 SQIVND (reference sequence). The length of the CDR3 is 14 residues. The CDR3 DNA reads TGTGCCAGTCAAGGGACAGGGTGGCCCTACGAGCAGTACTTC. It codes for CASQGTGWPYEQYF.

In its sample, this clone was seen a few times. The V gene is TRBV4-1, the J gene TRBJ1-2, with D hard to call. Germline V gives CDR1 MGHRA, CDR2 YSYEKL. This CDR3 has 14 residues. The germline V and J ends were trimmed by 0 bases and 4 bases, with 9 bases remaining between them. DNA for the CDR3: TGCGCCAGCAGCCAAGATACTGGCGGCTATGGCTACACCTTC. This gives the protein CASSQDTGGYGYTF.

The chain couples TRBV6-1 to TRBJ2-2; 12 bases align to TRBD2. J was trimmed by 5 bases and V by 1 base; bases with no gene match: 2. This CDR3 is built from 16 residues. Germline V gene sequence: CDR1 MNHNS, CDR2 SASEGT. This chain's CDR3 is CASSEVGTSGTGELFF. CDR3 DNA sequence: TGTGCCAGCAGTGAAGTTGGGACTAGCGGGACCGGGGAGCTGTTTTTT.